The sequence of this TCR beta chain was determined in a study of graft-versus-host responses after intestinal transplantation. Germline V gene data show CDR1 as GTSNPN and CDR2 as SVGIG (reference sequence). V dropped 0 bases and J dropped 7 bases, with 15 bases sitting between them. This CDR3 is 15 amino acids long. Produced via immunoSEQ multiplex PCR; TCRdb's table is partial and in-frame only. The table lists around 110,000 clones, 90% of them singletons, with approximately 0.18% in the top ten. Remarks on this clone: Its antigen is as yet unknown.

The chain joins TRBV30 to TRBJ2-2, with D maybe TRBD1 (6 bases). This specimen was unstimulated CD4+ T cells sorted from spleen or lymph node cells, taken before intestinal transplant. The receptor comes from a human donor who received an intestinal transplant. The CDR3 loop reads CAWSVVSRGGGELFF. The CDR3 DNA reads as TGTGCCTGGAGTGTGGTTAGCAGGGGTGGCGGGGAGCTGTTTTTT.